Below, 11 T cell receptor beta chains from the same sample are listed, as sequenced in a study of cytomegalovirus exposure and HLA in healthy donors (TCRdb year 2017). Library preparation was by the immunoSEQ multiplex PCR assay. The multiplex PCR relied on a mix of 60 forward primers for TCR Vbeta segments and 13 reverse primers for TCR Jbeta segments. The immuneACCESS repertoire file appears here via TCRdb, limited to in-frame rearrangements. These files lack a portion of the clones; in checked studies, under half of the deficit traces to unresolved V genes, and the cause of the others is not known. The sample profile shows roughly 150,000 clones; 60% to 80% of them were found once. The ten largest clones represent around 15% of the sample. The source material was PBMCs. The receptor source for this set is a woman between 40 and 50 years old in good health and CMV-seronegative.

This clone was detected once. V and J are TRBV6-5 and TRBJ2-7, with 7 bases matching TRBD1. From germline, CDR1 is MNHEY and CDR2 SVGAGI. This CDR3 has 15 amino acids. V was clipped by 2 bases and J by 2 bases; unmatched bases: 6. CDR3: CASSYRTGIAYEQYF. The CDR3 coding sequence is TGTGCCAGCAGTTACCGGACAGGTATTGCCTACGAGCAGTACTTC.

The table lists this clone with a count of one. J is TRBJ2-6 and V is TRBV7-2; 9 nucleotides agree with TRBD2. CDR3 size: 16 residues. The V gene's germline CDR1 is SGHTA and CDR2 FQGNSA. V lost 3 bases to trimming and J lost 4 bases; unmatched junction nucleotides: 4. The CDR3 protein is CASSFAGGQGANVLTF. DNA for the CDR3: TGTGCCAGCAGCTTTGCGGGAGGGCAGGGGGCCAACGTCCTGACTTTC.

Concerning this clone itself: Relative to the germline gene, one junction end is altered; a read error may explain this. The genes are TRBV7-9 and TRBJ2-7; perhaps TRBD1 as D (7 bases). There are 15 residues in the CDR3. Germline V gene lookup returns CDR1 SEHNR and CDR2 FQNEAQ (reference sequence). CDR3 amino acids: CSSSLIRGDSYEQYF. The CDR3 DNA follows: TGTTCCAGCAGCTTGATCAGGGGGGACTCCTACGAGCAGTACTTC.

V gene TRBV11-3 combines with J gene TRBJ2-1; 9 nucleotides agree with TRBD2. J was trimmed by 9 bases and V by 5 bases; bases with no gene match: 5. CDR1 SGHNT and CDR2 YENEEA come from the germline V gene. The CDR3 covers 13 residues. CDR3 loop: CASSVLAGGEQFF. For the CDR3, the DNA is TGTGCCAGCAGCGTACTAGCGGGCGGTGAGCAGTTCTTC.

The chain has TRBV6-6 and TRBJ1-3; 7 positions agree with TRBD1. V dropped 7 bases and J dropped 4; count of bases not matched to a gene: 7. Germline assignment: CDR1 MNHNY and CDR2 SVGAGI (reference sequence). CDR3 length equals 14 residues. In nucleotides, the CDR3 is TGTGCCAGCATAAACAGGGGCGACGGAAACACCATATATTTT. It codes for CASINRGDGNTIYF.

This sequence joins TRBV29-1 and TRBJ2-1, with D perhaps matching TRBD2 (5 bases). CDR1 is SQVTM, CDR2 ANQGSEA, per germline. V gave up 4 bases and J gave up 4 bases, with 8 bases separating them. This CDR3 is built from 12 residues. The CDR3 DNA is TGCAGCGTTGTTGAGGGATACAATGAGCAGTTCTTC. It specifies CSVVEGYNEQFF.

Relative to its sample, this clone is medium-sized. The chain uses TRBV4-3 and TRBJ2-6; 7 bases are shared with TRBD2. CDR1 and CDR2 (germline): LGHNA, YSLEER. The CDR3 runs to 16 residues. The V gene end was trimmed by 0 bases and the J gene end by 2 bases; junction bases not matched to a gene: 1. CDR3 nucleotides: TGCGCCAGCAGCCAAGAGGGGGGGACTGGGGCCAACGTCCTGACTTTC. This sequence encodes CASSQEGGTGANVLTF.

The chain carries TRBV29-1 and TRBJ2-3; TRBD2 aligns across 7 bases. V was pared by 2 bases and J by 4 bases, with 9 bases of the junction left unmatched. Germline-derived CDR1 and CDR2 are SQVTM and ANQGSEA. The CDR3 consists of 15 residues. CDR3 amino acids: CSVEFTGSGSDTQYF. The CDR3 nucleotides are TGCAGCGTTGAATTTACGGGTAGCGGGTCAGATACGCAGTATTTT.

This chain connects TRBV29-1 to TRBJ2-1; 8 positions agree with TRBD2. The CDR3 runs to 16 residues. Looked up from germline, CDR1 is SQVTM and CDR2 is ANQGSEA. The J segment lost 2 bases and the V segment lost 0 bases, leaving 6 bases of the junction unmatched. The CDR3 nucleotides are TGCAGCGTTGAAGATCGGGCTAGCGGGCCCTACAATGAGCAGTTCTTC. As protein: CSVEDRASGPYNEQFF.

The rearrangement uses TRBV10-3 and TRBJ2-4; 7 bases match TRBD1. CDR3 length: 16 residues. Germline lookup yields CDR1 ENHRY and CDR2 SYGVKD. Losses at the gene ends were 10 bases for V and 0 bases for J; bases not matched to a gene: 12. CDR3 protein: CATRGSDGIAKNIQYF. The CDR3 DNA is TGTGCCACCAGGGGGTCGGACGGGATAGCCAAAAACATTCAGTACTTC.

This sequence joins TRBV28 and TRBJ1-4; D perhaps matches TRBD1 (5 bases). The CDR3 covers 19 residues. Trimming removed 2 bases at V and 0 bases at J, with 19 bases between. Looked up from germline, CDR1 is MDHEN and CDR2 is SYDVKM. DNA for the CDR3: TGTGCCAGCAGTTTAGCGGGACGACTGGGAATATCAACTAATGAAAAACTGTTTTTT. Amino acid sequence: CASSLAGRLGISTNEKLFF. The variable domain in full, completed from reference TRBV28 and TRBJ1-4, reads DVKVTQSSRYLVKRTGEKVFLECVQDMDHENMFWYRQDPGLGLRLIYFSYDVKMKEKGDIPEGYSVSREKKERFSLILESASTNQTSMYLCASSLAGRLGISTNEKLFFGSGTQLSVL.